A single sample gave rise to the 10 T cell receptor beta chains below, sequenced in a study of blood T cells in healthy people across ages. For the second PCR, which ran for roughly 7 to 11 cycles, a sample-barcoded 5' primer and a J-beta primer mix were used. MiXCR was run by TCRdb on the 5' RACE reads, yielding one entry per CDR3 protein. The top ten clones hold 25% to 35% of a sample with about 680,000 distinct CDR3 sequences, over 45% of them seen once. The sample consisted of blood. These receptors came from a woman aged 60-75 years in good health.

The sample holds many counts of this clonotype. The CDR3 region is CASSSQGAEQYF. The CDR3, as DNA: TGCGCCAGCAGCTCACAGGGAGCCGAGCAGTACTTC. This chain connects TRBV5-1 to TRBJ2-7; D may be TRBD1 (6 bases). From germline, CDR1 is SGHRS and CDR2 YFSETQ. This CDR3 spans 12 amino acids. Trimming cost V 3 bases and J 6 bases, with 10 bases left between them.

This clonotype was observed a few times. CDR3 sequence (DNA): TGCGCCAGCAGCTTGGTGGGGACAGGGGATAAGGAGACCCAGTACTTC. It codes for CASSLVGTGDKETQYF. The chain links TRBV5-1 to TRBJ2-4, with 10 bases lining up with TRBD1. The tail of the sequence fits TRBJ2-5 better, so the J call may be wrong. The CDR3 has 16 amino acids. CDR1 and CDR2 from the germline V gene are SGHRS and YFSETQ.

This clonotype was counted many times. This chain joins TRBV20-1 and TRBJ1-6; D remains unclear. The CDR3 is 14 amino acids. Germline loops: CDR1 DFQATT, CDR2 SNEGSKA (reference sequence). Trimming cost V 2 bases and J 9 bases, with 14 bases left between them. The CDR3 nucleotides read TGCAGTGCTAGATGGGGTCAGTCCGGTTCACCCCTCCACTTT. This encodes CSARWGQSGSPLHF.

The V call is TRBV20-1, the J call TRBJ2-3, with 13 bases matching TRBD2. With V trimmed by 5 bases and J by 6 bases, 8 bases remained unmatched. Germline V lookup: CDR1 DFQATT, CDR2 SNEGSKA (reference sequence). The CDR3 contains 15 residues. The DNA for the CDR3 is TGCAGTGCTCCTCAACTAGCGGGAGGGGGGGATACGCAGTATTTT. This codes for CSAPQLAGGGDTQYF.

In this sample, this clonotype turned up a few times. The gene calls are TRBV12-3 or TRBV12-4 and TRBJ2-7; tentative D call: TRBD2 (6 bases). This CDR3 has 13 residues. Trimming took off 5 bases at V and 4 bases at J, with 12 bases between the two ends. CDR3 sequence reads: CASSRGIVYEQYF. The CDR3 DNA is TGTGCCAGCAGTCGGGGGATTGTGTACGAGCAGTACTTC.

The V and J genes are TRBV7-2 and TRBJ2-7; possibly TRBD2 for D (6 bases). V lost 1 base to trimming and J lost 6 bases, with 16 bases between them. There are 15 residues in the CDR3. CDR1 is SGHTA and CDR2 is FQGNSA in the germline V gene. CDR3 amino acids: CASSLGASDGREQYF. The DNA of the CDR3 is TGTGCCAGCAGCTTAGGGGCTAGCGATGGGCGCGAGCAGTACTTC.

The rearrangement uses TRBV7-3 and TRBJ2-1, with 8 bases identical to TRBD2. The CDR3 sequence is 16 residues long. In germline, CDR1 is SGHTA, CDR2 FQGTGA. The V segment lost 5 bases and the J segment 4 bases; nucleotides outside the gene matches: 10. The CDR3 DNA follows: TGTGCCAGCAGCAAGCTAGCGGGCACCGTATACAATGAGCAGTTCTTC. This gives the protein CASSKLAGTVYNEQFF. Full variable domain (rest looked up from reference TRBV7-3 and TRBJ2-1): GAGVSQTPSNKVTEKGKYVELRCDPISGHTALYWYRQSLGQGPEFLIYFQGTGAADDSGLPNDRFFAVRPEGSVSTLKIQRTERGDSAVYLCASSKLAGTVYNEQFFGPGTRLTVL.

The rearrangement uses TRBV29-1 and TRBJ2-5, with D unclear. V was trimmed by 7 bases and J by 11 bases, leaving 20 bases between them. The length of the CDR3 is 12 residues. Germline V gene lookup returns CDR1 SQVTM and CDR2 ANQGSEA. The chain's CDR3 is CSAPKGNNEQYF. In DNA form, the CDR3 reads TGCAGCGCTCCCAAAGGGAACAATGAGCAGTACTTC.

Concerning this clonotype: Given a much more abundant clone one base away, this may be a read error. This sequence joins TRBV29-1 and TRBJ2-5; 8 positions match TRBD2. The germline gives CDR1 SQVTM, CDR2 ANQGSEA. CDR3 length equals 11 residues. Unmatched junction bases numbered 6, after V lost 4 bases and J lost 11 bases. CDR3 region: CSVVPREEQYF. The CDR3 region has the DNA TGCAGCGTTGTTCCGCGGGAGGAGCAGTACTTC.

In its sample, this clonotype was seen once. The chain combines TRBV2 with TRBJ2-3; 7 positions match TRBD1. Germline CDR1 is SNHLY and CDR2 is FYNNEI. V trimming: 4 bases; J trimming: 2 bases; junction bases outside the gene matches: 6. The CDR3 totals 15 residues. The CDR3 reads CASSGTGKSTDTQYF. In nucleotides, the CDR3 is TGTGCCAGCAGTGGGACAGGAAAGTCCACAGATACGCAGTATTTT.